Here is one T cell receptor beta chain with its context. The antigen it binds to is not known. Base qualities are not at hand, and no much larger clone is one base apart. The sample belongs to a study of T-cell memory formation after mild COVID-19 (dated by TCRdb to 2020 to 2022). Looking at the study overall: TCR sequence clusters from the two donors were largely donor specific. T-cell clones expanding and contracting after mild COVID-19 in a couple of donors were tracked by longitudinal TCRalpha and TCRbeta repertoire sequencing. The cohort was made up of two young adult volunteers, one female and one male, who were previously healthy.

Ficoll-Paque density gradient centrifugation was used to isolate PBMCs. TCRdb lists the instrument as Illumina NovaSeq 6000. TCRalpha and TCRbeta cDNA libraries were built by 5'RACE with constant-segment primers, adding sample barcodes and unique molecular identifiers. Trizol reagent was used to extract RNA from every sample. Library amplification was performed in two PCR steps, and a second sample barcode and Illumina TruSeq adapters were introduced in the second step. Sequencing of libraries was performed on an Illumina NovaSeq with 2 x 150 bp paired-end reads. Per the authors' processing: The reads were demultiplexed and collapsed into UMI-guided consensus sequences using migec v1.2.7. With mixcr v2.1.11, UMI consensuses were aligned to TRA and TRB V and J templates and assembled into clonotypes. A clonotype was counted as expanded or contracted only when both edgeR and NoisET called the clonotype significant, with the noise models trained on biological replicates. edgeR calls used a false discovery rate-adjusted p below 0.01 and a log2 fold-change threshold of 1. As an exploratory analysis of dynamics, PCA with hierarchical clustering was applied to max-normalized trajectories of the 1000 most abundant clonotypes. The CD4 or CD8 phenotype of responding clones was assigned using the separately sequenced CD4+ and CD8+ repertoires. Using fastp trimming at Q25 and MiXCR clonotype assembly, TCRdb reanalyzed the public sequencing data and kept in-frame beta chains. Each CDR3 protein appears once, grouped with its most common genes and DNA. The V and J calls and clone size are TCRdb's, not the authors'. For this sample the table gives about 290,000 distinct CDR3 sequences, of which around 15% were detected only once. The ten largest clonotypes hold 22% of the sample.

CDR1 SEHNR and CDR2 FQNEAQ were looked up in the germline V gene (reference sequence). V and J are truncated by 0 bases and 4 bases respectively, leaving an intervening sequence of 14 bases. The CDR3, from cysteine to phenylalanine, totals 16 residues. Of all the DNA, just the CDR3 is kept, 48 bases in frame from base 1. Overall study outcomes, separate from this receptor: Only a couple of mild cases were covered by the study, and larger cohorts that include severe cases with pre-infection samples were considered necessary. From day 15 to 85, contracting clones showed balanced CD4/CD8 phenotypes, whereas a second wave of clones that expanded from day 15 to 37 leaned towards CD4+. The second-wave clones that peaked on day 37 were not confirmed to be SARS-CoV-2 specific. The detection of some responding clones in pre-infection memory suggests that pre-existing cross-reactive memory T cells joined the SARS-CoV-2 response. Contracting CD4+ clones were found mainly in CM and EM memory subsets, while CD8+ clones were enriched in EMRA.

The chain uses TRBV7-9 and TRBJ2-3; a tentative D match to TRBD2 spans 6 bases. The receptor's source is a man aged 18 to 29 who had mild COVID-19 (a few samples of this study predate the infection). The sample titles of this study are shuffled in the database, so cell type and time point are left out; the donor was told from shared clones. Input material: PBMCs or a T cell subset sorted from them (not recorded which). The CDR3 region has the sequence CASSLAPRKRADTQYF. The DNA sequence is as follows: TGTGCCAGCAGCTTAGCGCCCAGGAAGCGGGCAGATACGCAGTATTTT. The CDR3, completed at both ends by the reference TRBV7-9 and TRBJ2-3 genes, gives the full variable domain DTGVSQNPRHKITKRGQNVTFRCDPISEHNRLYWYRQTLGQGPEFLTYFQNEAQLEKSRLLSDRFSAERPKGSFSTLEIQRTEQGDSAMYLCASSLAPRKRADTQYFGPGTRLTVL.